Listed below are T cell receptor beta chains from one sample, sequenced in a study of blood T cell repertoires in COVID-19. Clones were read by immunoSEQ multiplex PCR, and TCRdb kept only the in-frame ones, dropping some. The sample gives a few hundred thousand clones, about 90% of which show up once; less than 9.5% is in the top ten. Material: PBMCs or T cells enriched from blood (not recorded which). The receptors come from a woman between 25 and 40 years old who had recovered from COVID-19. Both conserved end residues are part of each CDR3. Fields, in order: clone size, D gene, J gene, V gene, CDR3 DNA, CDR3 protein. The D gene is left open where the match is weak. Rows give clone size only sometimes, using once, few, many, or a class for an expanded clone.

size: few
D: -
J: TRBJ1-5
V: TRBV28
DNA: TGTGCCAGCACCCCCCGGGAGGACCAGCCCCAGCATTTT
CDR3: CASTPREDQPQHF

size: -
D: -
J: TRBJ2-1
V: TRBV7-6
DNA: TGTGCCAGCAGCTTCATGACGGGAAGGCATGAGCAGTTCTTC
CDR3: CASSFMTGRHEQFF

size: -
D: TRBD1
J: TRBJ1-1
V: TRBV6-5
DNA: TGTGCCAGCAGCCTGGACAGGGTAACTGAAGCTTTCTTT
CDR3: CASSLDRVTEAFF

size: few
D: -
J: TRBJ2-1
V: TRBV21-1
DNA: TGTGCCAGCAGCAAAAGTGGACAGGGGGCCTACAATGAGCAGTTCTTC
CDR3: CASSKSGQGAYNEQFF

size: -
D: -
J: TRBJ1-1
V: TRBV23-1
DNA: TGCGCCAGCAGTCCAAGGCAGGTTAACACTGAAGCTTTCTTT
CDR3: CASSPRQVNTEAFF

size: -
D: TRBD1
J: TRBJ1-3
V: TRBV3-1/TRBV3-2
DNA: TGTGCCAGCAGCCGCAAACAGGGGTCCTCTGGAAACACCATATATTTT
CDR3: CASSRKQGSSGNTIYF

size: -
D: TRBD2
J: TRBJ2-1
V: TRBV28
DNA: TGTGCCAGCAGTTTAGGGGGGGTGTTAGGCAATGAGCAGTTCTTC
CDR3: CASSLGGVLGNEQFF

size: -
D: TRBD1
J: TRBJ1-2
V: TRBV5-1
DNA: TGCGCCAGCAGCTTGGGGACAGGGGACTATGGCTACACCTTC
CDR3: CASSLGTGDYGYTF

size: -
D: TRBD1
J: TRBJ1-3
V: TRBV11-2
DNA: TGTGCCAGCAGCCTGGCAGGGGGCGCGGGAGGAAACACCATATATTTT
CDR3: CASSLAGGAGGNTIYF

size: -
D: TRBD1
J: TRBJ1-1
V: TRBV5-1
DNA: TGCGCCAGCAGAGTTGGACAGGGCGTGAACACTGAAGCTTTCTTT
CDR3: CASRVGQGVNTEAFF

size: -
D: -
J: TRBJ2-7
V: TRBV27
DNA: TGTGCCAGCAGTTTACGTCCGATGACTAGGAGTTTCTACGAGCAGTACTTC
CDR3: CASSLRPMTRSFYEQYF

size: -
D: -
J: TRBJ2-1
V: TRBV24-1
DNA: TGTGCCACCAGTGATTATAACAATGAGCAGTTCTTC
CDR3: CATSDYNNEQFF

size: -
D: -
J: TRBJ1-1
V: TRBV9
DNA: TGTGCCAGCAGCGTAGACCCAGCGGACACTGAAGCTTTCTTT
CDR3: CASSVDPADTEAFF

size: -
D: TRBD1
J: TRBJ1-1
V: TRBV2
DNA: TGTGCCAGCAGCGAGGGGGCGCGCAGAACTGAAGCTTTCTTT
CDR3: CASSEGARRTEAFF

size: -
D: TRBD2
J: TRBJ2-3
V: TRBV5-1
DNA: TGCGCCAGCCGGACTAGCGGGATAGATACGCAGTATTTT
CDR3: CASRTSGIDTQYF

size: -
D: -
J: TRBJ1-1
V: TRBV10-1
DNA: TGCGCCAGCGACATCAGGGTTCCCACTGAAGCTTTCTTT
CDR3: CASDIRVPTEAFF

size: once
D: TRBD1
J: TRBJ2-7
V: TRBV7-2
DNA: TGTGCCAGCAGCTTAGGAGGGGGCTTATTAGTAGGCCAAAACGAGCAGTACTTC
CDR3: CASSLGGGLLVGQNEQYF

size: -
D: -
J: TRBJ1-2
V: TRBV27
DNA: TGTGCCAGCAGCCCTATCACGGTGAACTATGGCTACACCTTC
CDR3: CASSPITVNYGYTF

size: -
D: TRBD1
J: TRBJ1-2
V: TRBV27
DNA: TGTGCCAGCAGTTTCCGTAGACAGGGGTATGGCTACACCTTC
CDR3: CASSFRRQGYGYTF

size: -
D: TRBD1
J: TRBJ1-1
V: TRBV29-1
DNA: TGCAGCGCTTTTGACAGGGCATTAGAAGCTTTCTTT
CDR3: CSAFDRALEAFF

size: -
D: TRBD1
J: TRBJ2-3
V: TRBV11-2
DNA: TGTGCCAGCAGCTTAGCTATGGCGACAGGGGATTTTCCAGATACGCAGTATTTT
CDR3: CASSLAMATGDFPDTQYF

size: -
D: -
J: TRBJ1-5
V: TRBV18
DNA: TGTGCCAGCTCACATGGGACACTTTATAGCAATCAGCCCCAGCATTTT
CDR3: CASSHGTLYSNQPQHF

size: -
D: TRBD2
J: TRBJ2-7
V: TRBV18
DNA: TGTGCCAGCTCACCCCCGGGACTAGCGTCAGACGAGCAGTACTTC
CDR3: CASSPPGLASDEQYF

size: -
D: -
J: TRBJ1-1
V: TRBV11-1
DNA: TGTGCCAGCAGCTTAATCTCTGAAGCTTTCTTT
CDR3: CASSLISEAFF

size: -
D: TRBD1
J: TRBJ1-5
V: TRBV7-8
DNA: TGTGCCAGCAGCCAACCGCCGGGACAGCTTTACTATGGCAATCAGCCCCAGCATTTT
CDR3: CASSQPPGQLYYGNQPQHF

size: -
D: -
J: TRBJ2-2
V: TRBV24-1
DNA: TGTGCCACCAGTCCAGGGGCGTTGAACACCGGGGAGCTGTTTTTT
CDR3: CATSPGALNTGELFF

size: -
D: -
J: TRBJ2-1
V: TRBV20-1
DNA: TGCAGTAGCGGCTCCTACAATGAGCAGTTCTTC
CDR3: CSSGSYNEQFF

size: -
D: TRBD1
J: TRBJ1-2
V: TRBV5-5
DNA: TGTGCCAGCAGCTTGGCCGCAGGACAGGGGTTCTATGGCTACACCTTC
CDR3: CASSLAAGQGFYGYTF

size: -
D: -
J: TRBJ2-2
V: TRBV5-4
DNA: TGTGCCAGCAGCTTGCTTCAGGGGTTCGGCGGGGAGCTGTTTTTT
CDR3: CASSLLQGFGGELFF

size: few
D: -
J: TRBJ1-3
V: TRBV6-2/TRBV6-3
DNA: TGTGCCAGCAGTTACTCGCATGGGAGCTCTGGAAACACCATATATTTT
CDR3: CASSYSHGSSGNTIYF

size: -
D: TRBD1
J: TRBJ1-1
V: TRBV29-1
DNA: TGCAGCGTTGATGGGACAGATTTGAACACTGAAGCTTTCTTT
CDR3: CSVDGTDLNTEAFF

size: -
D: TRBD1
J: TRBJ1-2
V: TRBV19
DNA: TGTGCCAGTAGTACAAGACAGGGGGCTGATGGCTACACCTTC
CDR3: CASSTRQGADGYTF

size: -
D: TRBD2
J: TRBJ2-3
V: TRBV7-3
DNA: TGTGCCAGCAGCTTCTCGCGGAGCGGGGTCGCAGATACGCAGTATTTT
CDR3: CASSFSRSGVADTQYF

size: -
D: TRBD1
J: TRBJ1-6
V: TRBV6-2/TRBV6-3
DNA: TGTGCCAGCAGTTACGTCGGGGACAGTAATTCACCCCTCCACTTT
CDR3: CASSYVGDSNSPLHF

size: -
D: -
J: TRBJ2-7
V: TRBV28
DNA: TGTGCCAGCCGTGGAGGGGGGGAGGGCTACGAGCAGTACTTC
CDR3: CASRGGGEGYEQYF

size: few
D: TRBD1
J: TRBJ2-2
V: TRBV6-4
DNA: TGTGCCAGCAGTGAACAGGGGGCGAACACCGGGGAGCTGTTTTTT
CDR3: CASSEQGANTGELFF

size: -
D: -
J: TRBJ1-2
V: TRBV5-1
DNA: TGCGCCAGCAGCCTTTCCGCCGGGGACTACTATGGCTACACCTTC
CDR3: CASSLSAGDYYGYTF

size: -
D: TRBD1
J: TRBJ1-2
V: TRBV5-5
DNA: TGTGCCAGCAGCGGGGCGACAGGGATCTATGGCTACACCTTC
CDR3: CASSGATGIYGYTF

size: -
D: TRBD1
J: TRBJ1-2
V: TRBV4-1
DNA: TGCGCCAGCAGCCAAGATTACGGGACAGGGGGCGCCGATGGCTACACCTTC
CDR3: CASSQDYGTGGADGYTF

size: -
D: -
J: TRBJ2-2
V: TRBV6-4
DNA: TGTGCCAGCAGTGCGTCAGGGGAGTTGGACACCGGGGAGCTGTTTTTT
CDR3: CASSASGELDTGELFF

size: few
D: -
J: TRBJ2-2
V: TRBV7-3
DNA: TGTGCCAGCAGCCCCCAGGGCGGGGCCGGGGAGCTGTTTTTT
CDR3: CASSPQGGAGELFF

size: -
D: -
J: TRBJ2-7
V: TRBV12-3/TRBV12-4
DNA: TGTGCCAGCAGCCTCGGGGAAGTCTACGAGCAGTACTTC
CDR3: CASSLGEVYEQYF

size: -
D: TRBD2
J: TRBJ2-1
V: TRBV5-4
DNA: TGTGCCAGCAGCTCCCAAGGACTAGCGGCCTACAATGAGCAGTTCTTC
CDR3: CASSSQGLAAYNEQFF

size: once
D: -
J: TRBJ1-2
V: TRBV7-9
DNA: TGTGCCAGCAGCCCCCGCGGCACTTCGACCTATGGCTACACCTTC
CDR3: CASSPRGTSTYGYTF

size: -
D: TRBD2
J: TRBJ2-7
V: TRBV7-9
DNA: TGTGCCAGCAGCAAAGGGGTTGCGGGAGTAGGTGGCGAGCAGTACTTC
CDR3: CASSKGVAGVGGEQYF

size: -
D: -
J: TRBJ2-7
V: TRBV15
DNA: TGTGCCACCAGCAGAGATGGGAGGAGGGCGTACTTC
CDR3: CATSRDGRRAYF

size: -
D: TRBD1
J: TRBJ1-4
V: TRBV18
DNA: TGTGCCAGCTCACCGGGGGACAGGGGCCAATTTTTT
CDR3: CASSPGDRGQFF

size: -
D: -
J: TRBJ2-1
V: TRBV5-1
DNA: TGCGCCAGCAGCTTTGGTCCTTCCGGCAATGAGCAGTTCTTC
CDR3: CASSFGPSGNEQFF

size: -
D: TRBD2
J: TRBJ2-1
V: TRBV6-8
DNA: TGTGCCAGCAGTTATACCAGCGGGAGGCGGTCCAGATACAATGAGCAGTTCTTC
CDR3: CASSYTSGRRSRYNEQFF

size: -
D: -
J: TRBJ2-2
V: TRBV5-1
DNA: TGCGCCAGCAGCTTGAGCGGCGGGAACACCGGGGAGCTGTTTTTT
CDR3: CASSLSGGNTGELFF

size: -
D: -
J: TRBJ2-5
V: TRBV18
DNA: TGTGCCAGCGCTGTCTCGCGGGAGACCCAGTACTTC
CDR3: CASAVSRETQYF

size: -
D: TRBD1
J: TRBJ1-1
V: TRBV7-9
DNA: TGTGCCAGCAGCAGCGGACAGGGATTGAACACTGAAGCTTTCTTT
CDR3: CASSSGQGLNTEAFF

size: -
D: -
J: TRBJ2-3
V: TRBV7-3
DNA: TGTGCCAGCAGCTTAGAGGGGGTGGGCACGGGAGATACGCAGTATTTT
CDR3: CASSLEGVGTGDTQYF

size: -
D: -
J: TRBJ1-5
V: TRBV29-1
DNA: TGCAGCGTGGGGGCCGGGCCACCCGGGCCCCAGCATTTT
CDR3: CSVGAGPPGPQHF

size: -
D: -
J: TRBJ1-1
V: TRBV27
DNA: TGTGCCAGCAGTTTGCGGGGGTGGAACACTGAAGCTTTCTTT
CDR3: CASSLRGWNTEAFF

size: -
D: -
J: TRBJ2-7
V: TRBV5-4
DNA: TGTGCCAGCAGCCATGTTGGGCAGGCGTCCTACGAGCAGTACTTC
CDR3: CASSHVGQASYEQYF